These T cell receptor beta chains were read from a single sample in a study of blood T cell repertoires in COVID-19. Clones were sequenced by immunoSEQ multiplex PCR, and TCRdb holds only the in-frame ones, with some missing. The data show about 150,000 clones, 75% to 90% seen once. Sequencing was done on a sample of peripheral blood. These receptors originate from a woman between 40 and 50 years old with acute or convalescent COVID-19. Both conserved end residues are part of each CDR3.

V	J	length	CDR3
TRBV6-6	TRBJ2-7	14	CASTHTSGEYEQYF
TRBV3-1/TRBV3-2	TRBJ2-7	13	CASSPSVGWEQYF
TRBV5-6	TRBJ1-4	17	CASSLFRAGTSNEKLFF
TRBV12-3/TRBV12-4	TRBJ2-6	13	CAIDTSGANVLTF
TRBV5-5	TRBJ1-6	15	CASSRDTLGNSPLHF
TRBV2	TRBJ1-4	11	CASSVDRLVFF
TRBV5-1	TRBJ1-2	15	CASSSRQGYHYGYTF
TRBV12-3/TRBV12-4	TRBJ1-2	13	CASSWGQLKRYTF
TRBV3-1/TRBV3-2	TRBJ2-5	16	CASSQTLAGGGETQYF
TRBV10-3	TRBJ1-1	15	CAISDIMTGNTEAFF
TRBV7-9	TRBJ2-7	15	CASSRGAPNRHEQYF
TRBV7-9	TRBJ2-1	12	CASSLDLAEQFF
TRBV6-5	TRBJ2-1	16	CASSYFREGRGNEQFF
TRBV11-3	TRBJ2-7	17	CASSLDLGTGAHYEQYF
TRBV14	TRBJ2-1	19	CASSQDRDYEVGWWDEQFF
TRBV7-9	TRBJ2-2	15	CASVGGAYSTGELFF
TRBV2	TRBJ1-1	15	CASSEGVVLGVEAFF
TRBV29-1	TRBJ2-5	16	CSVVLVGTQRRETQYF
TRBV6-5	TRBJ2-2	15	CASLGLAGGTGELFF
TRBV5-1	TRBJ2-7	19	CASSLGPPTTGVSSYEQYF
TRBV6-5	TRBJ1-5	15	CASRRDRDRNQPQHF
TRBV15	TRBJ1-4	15	CATSRPGATNEKLFF
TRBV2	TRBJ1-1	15	CASSEFSGMNTEAFF
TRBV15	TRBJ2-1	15	CATSIRRSGYNEQFF
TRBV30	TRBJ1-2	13	CAWSVARSGGYTF
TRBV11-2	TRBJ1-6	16	CASSFSPGQDNSPLHF
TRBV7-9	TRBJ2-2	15	CASSLRQGNTGELFF
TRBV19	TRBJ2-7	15	CASSIAWADSYEQYF
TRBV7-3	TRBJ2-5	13	CASSSDRQGTQYF